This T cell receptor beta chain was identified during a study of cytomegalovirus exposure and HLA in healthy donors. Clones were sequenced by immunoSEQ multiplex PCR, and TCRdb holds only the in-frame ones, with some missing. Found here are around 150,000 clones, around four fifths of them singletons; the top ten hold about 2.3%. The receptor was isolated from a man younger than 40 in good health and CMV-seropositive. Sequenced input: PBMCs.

The CDR3 DNA reads TGTGCCAGCAGTCAGGGGGTGGGTCCGACGGAGCAGTTCTTC. It yields the protein CASSQGVGPTEQFF. The chain has TRBV7-2 and TRBJ2-1; 7 bases agree with TRBD1. V lost 6 bases, J lost 10 bases, and 12 bases stayed unmatched. This CDR3 has 14 amino acids. Germline values: CDR1 SGHTA, CDR2 FQGNSA.